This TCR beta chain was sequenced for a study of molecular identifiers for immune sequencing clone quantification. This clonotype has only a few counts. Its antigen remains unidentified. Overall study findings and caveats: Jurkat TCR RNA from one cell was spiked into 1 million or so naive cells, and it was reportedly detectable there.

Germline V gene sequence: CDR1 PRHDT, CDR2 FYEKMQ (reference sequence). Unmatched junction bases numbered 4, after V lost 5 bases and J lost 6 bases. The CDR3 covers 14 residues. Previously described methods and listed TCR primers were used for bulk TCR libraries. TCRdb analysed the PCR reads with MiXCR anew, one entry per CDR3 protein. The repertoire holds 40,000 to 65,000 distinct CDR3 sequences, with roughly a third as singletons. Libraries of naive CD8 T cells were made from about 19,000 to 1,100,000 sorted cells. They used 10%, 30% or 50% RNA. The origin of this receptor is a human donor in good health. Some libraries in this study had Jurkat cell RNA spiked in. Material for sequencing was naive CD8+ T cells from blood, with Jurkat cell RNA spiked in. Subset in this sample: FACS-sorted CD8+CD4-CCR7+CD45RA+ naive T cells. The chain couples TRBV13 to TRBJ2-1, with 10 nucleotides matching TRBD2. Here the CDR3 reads CASSGLAVLNEQFF. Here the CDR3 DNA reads TGTGCCAGCAGCGGACTAGCGGTCCTCAATGAGCAGTTCTTC.